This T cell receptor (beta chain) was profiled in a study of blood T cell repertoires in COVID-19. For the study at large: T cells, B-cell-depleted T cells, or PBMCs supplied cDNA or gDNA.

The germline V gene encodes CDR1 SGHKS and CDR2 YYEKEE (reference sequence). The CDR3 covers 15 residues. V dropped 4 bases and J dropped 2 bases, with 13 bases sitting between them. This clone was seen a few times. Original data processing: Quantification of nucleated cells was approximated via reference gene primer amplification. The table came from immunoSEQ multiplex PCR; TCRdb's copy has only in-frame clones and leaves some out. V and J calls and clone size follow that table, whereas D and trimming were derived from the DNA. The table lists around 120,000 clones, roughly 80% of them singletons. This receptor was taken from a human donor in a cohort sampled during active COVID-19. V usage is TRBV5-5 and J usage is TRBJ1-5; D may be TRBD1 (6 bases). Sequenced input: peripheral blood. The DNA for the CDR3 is TGTGCCAGCAGCCTAGACTGGGGGCGCAATCAGCCCCAGCATTTT. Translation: CASSLDWGRNQPQHF.